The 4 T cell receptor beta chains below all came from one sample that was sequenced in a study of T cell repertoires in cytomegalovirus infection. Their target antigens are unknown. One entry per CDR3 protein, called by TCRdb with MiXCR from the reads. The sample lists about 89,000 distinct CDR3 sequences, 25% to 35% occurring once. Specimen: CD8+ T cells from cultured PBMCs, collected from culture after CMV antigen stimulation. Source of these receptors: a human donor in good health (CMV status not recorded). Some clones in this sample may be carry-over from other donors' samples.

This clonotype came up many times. Here the CDR3 reads CASSPGRNYGYTF. The DNA for the CDR3 is TGTGCCAGCAGCCCGGGTCGGAACTATGGCTACACCTTC. The rearrangement joins TRBV28 to TRBJ1-2; D unclear. The CDR3 runs 13 residues. V dropped 6 bases and J dropped 2 bases, with 10 bases sitting between them. The germline CDR1 and CDR2 sequences are MDHEN and SYDVKM.

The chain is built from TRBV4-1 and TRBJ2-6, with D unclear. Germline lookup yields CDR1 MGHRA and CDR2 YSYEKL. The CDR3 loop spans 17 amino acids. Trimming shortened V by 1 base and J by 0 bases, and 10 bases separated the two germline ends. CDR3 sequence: CASSQVMRSSGANVLTF. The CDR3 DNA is TGCGCCAGCAGCCAAGTGATGAGGAGCTCTGGGGCCAACGTCCTGACTTTC.

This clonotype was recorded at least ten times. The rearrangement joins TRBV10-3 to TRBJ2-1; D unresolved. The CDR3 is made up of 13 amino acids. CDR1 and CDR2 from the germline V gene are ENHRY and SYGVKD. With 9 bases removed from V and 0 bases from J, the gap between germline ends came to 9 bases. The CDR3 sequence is CAIAQSSYNEQFF. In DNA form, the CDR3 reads TGTGCCATAGCTCAGAGCTCCTACAATGAGCAGTTCTTC.

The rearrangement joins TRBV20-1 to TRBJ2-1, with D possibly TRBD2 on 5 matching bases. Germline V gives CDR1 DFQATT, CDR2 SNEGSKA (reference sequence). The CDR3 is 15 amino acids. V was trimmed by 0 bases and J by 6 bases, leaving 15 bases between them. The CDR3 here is CSARDWLASSNEQFF. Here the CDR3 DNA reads TGCAGTGCTAGAGATTGGCTAGCCTCGTCCAATGAGCAGTTCTTC.